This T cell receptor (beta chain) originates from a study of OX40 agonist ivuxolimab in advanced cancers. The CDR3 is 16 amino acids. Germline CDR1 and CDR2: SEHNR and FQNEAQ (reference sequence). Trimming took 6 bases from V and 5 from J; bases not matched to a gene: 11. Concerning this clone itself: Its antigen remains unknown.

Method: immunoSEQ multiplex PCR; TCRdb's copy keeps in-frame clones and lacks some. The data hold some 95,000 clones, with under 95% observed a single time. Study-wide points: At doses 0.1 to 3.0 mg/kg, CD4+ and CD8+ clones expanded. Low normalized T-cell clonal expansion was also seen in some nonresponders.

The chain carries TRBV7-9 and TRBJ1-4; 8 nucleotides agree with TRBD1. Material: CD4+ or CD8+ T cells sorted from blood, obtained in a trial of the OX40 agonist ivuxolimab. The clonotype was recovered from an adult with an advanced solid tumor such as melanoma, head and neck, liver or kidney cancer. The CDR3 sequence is CASSPARTGTNEKLFF. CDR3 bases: TGTGCCAGCAGTCCCGCAAGGACAGGGACAAATGAAAAACTGTTTTTT.